This is a list of T cell receptor beta chains from one sample in a study of T cells in Graves' hyperthyroidism and ophthalmopathy. Each CDR3 protein is one row after TCRdb ran MiXCR on the multiplex PCR reads. Of about 380,000 distinct CDR3 sequences in the sample, roughly 14% were seen once. Material: blood. The receptor set was obtained from a man aged 30 to 39 with Graves' hyperthyroidism that later progressed to Graves' ophthalmopathy. CDR3s include the opening cysteine and the closing phenylalanine or tryptophan. A D gene is named only where the DNA matches it firmly. Expanded clones are given a class, and other clones once, few, many or no size at all.

cdr3_aa cdr3_nt j_call clone_size d_call v_call
CARSDRDRSYNEQFF TGTGCCAGAAGCGACCGGGACAGGTCCTACAATGAGCAGTTCTTC TRBJ2-1 few TRBD1 TRBV9
CASSVSDSNQPQHF TGTGCCAGCAGTGTTTCAGATAGCAATCAGCCCCAGCATTTT TRBJ1-5 many . TRBV6-1
CASSLGYGTEAFF TGTGCCAGCAGTTTGGGTTATGGCACTGAAGCTTTCTTT TRBJ1-1 many . TRBV6-1
CASSLASGRTYEQYF TGTGCCAGCAGCTTAGCGTCAGGGCGCACCTACGAGCAGTACTTC TRBJ2-7 few . TRBV7-9
CASSQVRWTGVGKNSPLHF TGTGCCAGCAGCCAAGTGAGGTGGACAGGGGTCGGCAAAAATTCACCCCTCCACTTT TRBJ1-6 . TRBD1 TRBV14
CSADRGGPAYEQYF TGCAGTGCAGACCGCGGGGGGCCGGCCTACGAGCAGTACTTC TRBJ2-7 . TRBD2 TRBV20-1
CSAPDSYEQCF TGCAGTGCTCCTGACTCCTACGAGCAGTGCTTC TRBJ2-7 . . TRBV20-1
CASSSGTLNTEAFF TGTGCCAGCAGCTCCGGGACCTTGAACACTGAAGCTTTCTTT TRBJ1-1 many . TRBV11-2
CAIPNRNPNYGYTF TGTGCCATCCCCAACAGAAACCCTAACTATGGCTACACCTTC TRBJ1-2 few . TRBV7-9
CASSEAPQPQHF TGTGCCAGCAGTGAAGCACCCCAGCCCCAGCATTTT TRBJ1-5 many . TRBV6-1
CASSYHLGTEAFF TGTGCCAGTAGTTACCACCTGGGGACTGAAGCTTTCTTT TRBJ1-1 . . TRBV19
CTTTSGGNEQFF TGTACCACGACTAGCGGGGGTAATGAGCAGTTCTTC TRBJ2-1 many TRBD2 TRBV27
CASSSTVGQPQHF TGTGCCAGCAGTTCAACGGTCGGGCAGCCCCAGCATTTT TRBJ1-5 many . TRBV11-2
CASGTVNNSPLHF TGCGCCAGCGGAACAGTGAATAATTCACCCCTCCACTTT TRBJ1-6 many . TRBV5-1
CASGLGQGVQETQYF TGTGCTAGTGGTTTGGGCCAGGGGGTCCAGGAGACCCAGTACTTC TRBJ2-5 few TRBD1 TRBV12-5
CASSSYRGGYEQYF TGTGCCAGCAGCTCATACAGGGGGGGGTACGAGCAGTACTTC TRBJ2-7 many . TRBV7-8
CASSTSTLNTEAFF TGTGCCAGCAGCACCTCGACACTAAACACTGAAGCTTTCTTT TRBJ1-1 few . TRBV7-6
CASSPQGAIGYGYTF TGTGCCAGCTCACCACAGGGGGCCATCGGCTATGGCTACACCTTC TRBJ1-2 few TRBD1 TRBV18
CSVDNPSRNEQFF TGCAGCGTTGATAATCCTAGCCGGAATGAGCAGTTCTTC TRBJ2-1 . . TRBV29-1
CASSESGTKRGEQFF TGCGCCAGCAGTGAGTCGGGGACTAAAAGGGGAGAGCAGTTCTTC TRBJ2-1 . TRBD2 TRBV10-1
CASSEAGRVGNEQFF TGTGCCAGCAGTGAGGCGGGTAGGGTCGGCAATGAGCAGTTCTTC TRBJ2-1 few . TRBV25-1
CASSFGGSTEAFF TGTGCCAGCAGCTTCGGGGGGAGCACTGAAGCTTTCTTT TRBJ1-1 many . TRBV7-9
CSTRQGGEKLFF TGCAGTACCAGACAGGGGGGTGAAAAACTGTTTTTT TRBJ1-4 few TRBD1 TRBV20-1
CASSLAARGTTYEQYF TGTGCCAGCAGCTTAGCGGCCAGGGGGACGACCTACGAGCAGTACTTC TRBJ2-7 many TRBD1 TRBV7-9
CASISLAGDNEQFF TGCGCCAGCATCTCCCTAGCGGGGGACAATGAGCAGTTCTTC TRBJ2-1 few TRBD2 TRBV10-2
CASRKNRRLSTDTQYF TGTGCCAGCAGGAAAAACCGCCGGCTTAGCACAGATACGCAGTATTTT TRBJ2-3 . . TRBV12-3/TRBV12-4
CATSGPGGFLETQYF TGTGCCACCAGCGGGCCGGGGGGGTTTCTAGAGACCCAGTACTTC TRBJ2-5 . TRBD2 TRBV15
CASSSTGTGRSYTF TGTGCCAGCAGTTCCACCGGGACAGGTCGTAGCTACACCTTC TRBJ1-2 many TRBD1 TRBV27
CASSYSPQGRTGELFF TGTGCCAGCAGTTACTCGCCCCAGGGGAGGACCGGGGAGCTGTTTTTT TRBJ2-2 few . TRBV6-2/TRBV6-3
CASSWLGGLENTEAFF TGTGCCAGCAGTTGGCTTGGTGGGCTCGAGAACACTGAAGCTTTCTTT TRBJ1-1 . . TRBV6-1
CASSVSNLPDTQYF TGTGCCAGCAGCGTCTCTAATCTACCCGATACGCAGTATTTT TRBJ2-3 few . TRBV9
CASSRPGLGEKLFF TGTGCCAGCAGCCGACCGGGACTAGGGGAAAAACTGTTTTTT TRBJ1-4 few . TRBV3-1
CASSAQRGDTEAFF TGTGCCAGCAGCGCTCAGCGAGGGGACACTGAAGCTTTCTTT TRBJ1-1 . . TRBV9
CASSPGQGISYEQYF TGTGCCAGCAGCCCTGGACAGGGGATCTCCTACGAGCAGTACTTC TRBJ2-7 few TRBD1 TRBV5-4
CSARTAWVGETQYF TGCAGTGCTAGAACTGCTTGGGTAGGAGAGACCCAGTACTTC TRBJ2-5 . . TRBV20-1
CASSLSTGAYGYTF TGTGCCAGCAGCTTAAGTACCGGCGCGTATGGCTACACCTTC TRBJ1-2 many . TRBV7-8
CASSRKTETYEQYF TGTGCCAGCAGCCGAAAGACGGAGACCTACGAGCAGTACTTC TRBJ2-7 many . TRBV11-3
CASSFEGTGTRPQHF TGTGCCAGCAGCTTCGAGGGGACAGGGACGCGGCCCCAGCATTTT TRBJ1-5 . TRBD1 TRBV5-8
CASSLLRGTNTGELFF TGTGCCAGCAGTTTACTCCGGGGGACGAACACCGGGGAGCTGTTTTTT TRBJ2-2 . . TRBV6-2/TRBV6-3
CATSDRGLDLGTDTQYF TGTGCCACCAGTGATCGCGGACTAGATCTAGGCACAGATACGCAGTATTTT TRBJ2-3 few TRBD2 TRBV24-1